This passage covers 16 T cell receptor beta chains from one sample sequenced in a study of cytomegalovirus exposure and HLA in healthy donors. Primers included in the PCR were 60 Vbeta and 13 Jbeta primers. Generated by immunoSEQ multiplex PCR, the TCRdb table keeps only in-frame clones and is missing some. The table records about 160,000 clones, roughly four fifths of them present only once. Sequenced material: PBMCs. These receptors were collected from a girl aged 2 to 10 in good health and CMV-seropositive.

The chain carries TRBV4-1 and TRBJ2-7; the D is unclear. The CDR3 runs 13 residues. Germline V CDR1 and CDR2: MGHRA, YSYEKL. The V and J ends lost 0 bases and 4 bases respectively, with 7 bases between them. The CDR3 region has the DNA TGCGCCAGCAGCCAAGACTATCTATACGAGCAGTACTTC. It encodes CASSQDYLYEQYF.

This sequence joins TRBV30 and TRBJ2-7; 7 nucleotides align to TRBD2. J was trimmed by 4 bases and V by 3 bases; bases with no gene match: 15. This CDR3 is built from 16 residues. Germline CDR1 reads GTSNPN; CDR2 reads SVGIG (reference sequence). The CDR3 sequence is CAWSATLASWAYEQYF. CDR3 in DNA: TGTGCCTGGAGCGCAACACTAGCGAGTTGGGCTTACGAGCAGTACTTC.

The chain has TRBV6-6 and TRBJ1-1; D ambiguous. Germline loops: CDR1 MNHNY, CDR2 SVGAGI (reference sequence). This CDR3 comprises 12 residues. Trimming shortened V by 2 bases and J by 6 bases, and 7 bases separated the two germline ends. CDR3 in amino acids: CASSYERSEAFF. CDR3 in DNA: TGTGCCAGCAGTTACGAGCGGTCTGAAGCTTTCTTT.

The chain uses TRBV6-1 and TRBJ1-5; D gene unclear. The CDR3 covers 17 residues. CDR1 and CDR2 from the germline V gene are MNHNS and SASEGT. Trimming stripped 3 bases from V and 6 bases from J, with 21 bases between. For the CDR3, the DNA is TGTGCCAGCAGTGACACGCTACGGGTGGAAATTGGTCAGCCCCAGCATTTT. It codes for CASSDTLRVEIGQPQHF.

This chain connects TRBV7-9 to TRBJ2-1; 8 nucleotides line up with TRBD2. V dropped 5 bases and J dropped 5; count of bases not matched to a gene: 8. The CDR3 extends over 15 amino acids. CDR1 and CDR2 from the germline V gene are SEHNR and FQNEAQ (reference sequence). DNA of the CDR3: TGTGCCAGCAGCCCCAAGCGGGAGCCCCACAATGAGCAGTTCTTC. Protein: CASSPKREPHNEQFF. Full variable domain (rest looked up from reference TRBV7-9 and TRBJ2-1): DTGVSQNPRHKITKRGQNVTFRCDPISEHNRLYWYRQTLGQGPEFLTYFQNEAQLEKSRLLSDRFSAERPKGSFSTLEIQRTEQGDSAMYLCASSPKREPHNEQFFGPGTRLTVL.

V gene TRBV6-5 combines with J gene TRBJ1-2; D perhaps matches TRBD1 (5 bases). Germline CDR1 and CDR2: MNHEY and SVGAGI. The CDR3 totals 14 residues. Deletions cut 4 bases from V and 7 bases from J, with 16 bases between. CDR3 in amino acids: CASSSAGGGSGYTF. The DNA of the CDR3 is TGTGCCAGCAGTTCCGCGGGGGGAGGTTCTGGCTACACCTTC.

The chain joins TRBV6-1 to TRBJ1-2, with 9 nucleotides matching TRBD1. Germline CDR1 is MNHNS and CDR2 is SASEGT. This CDR3 spans 14 amino acids. Trimming took 7 bases from V and 0 from J; bases not matched to a gene: 3. CDR3 coding DNA: TGTGCCAGCAAACAGGGGGCGGCTAACTATGGCTACACCTTC. Translated, it gives CASKQGAANYGYTF.

This clone was observed a few times. V is TRBV13 and J is TRBJ2-3; D gene unclear. The CDR3 covers 12 residues. Germline CDR1 and CDR2: PRHDT and FYEKMQ (reference sequence). Trimming cost V 4 bases and J 0 bases, with 2 bases left between them. CDR3 DNA: TGTGCCAGCAGCTCGAGCACAGATACGCAGTATTTT. Amino acid sequence: CASSSSTDTQYF.

The sample holds a few counts of this clone. The chain recombines TRBV29-1 with TRBJ1-1; tentatively, D is TRBD1 (6 bases). Trimming removed 0 bases at V and 3 bases at J, with 8 bases between. This CDR3 contains 13 residues. Germline V gene lookup returns CDR1 SQVTM and CDR2 ANQGSEA. CDR3 protein: CSVEEDRYTEAFF. DNA of the CDR3: TGCAGCGTTGAAGAGGACAGATACACTGAAGCTTTCTTT. Variable domain in full (rest from reference TRBV29-1 and TRBJ1-1): SAVISQKPSRDICQRGTSLTIQCQVDSQVTMMFWYRQQPGQSLTLIATANQGSEATYESGFVIDKFPISRPNLTFSTLTVSNMSPEDSSIYLCSVEEDRYTEAFFGQGTRLTVV.

The chain joins TRBV5-1 to TRBJ2-7, with 15 bases lining up with TRBD2. The CDR3 has 15 residues. Germline V lookup: CDR1 SGHRS, CDR2 YFSETQ. V dropped 4 bases and J dropped 6; count of bases not matched to a gene: 5. Here the CDR3 reads CASSAPGLAGGEQYF. As DNA, the CDR3 is TGCGCCAGCAGCGCCCCGGGACTAGCGGGAGGCGAGCAGTACTTC.

This chain uses TRBV6-1 with TRBJ1-2, with 9 bases lining up with TRBD1. Germline trimming cut 4 bases from V and 7 bases from J; bases unmatched to any gene: 4. The germline V gene encodes CDR1 MNHNS and CDR2 SASEGT. This CDR3 contains 13 residues. This CDR3 is CASSGNRGLGYTF. The CDR3, as DNA: TGTGCCAGCAGTGGAAACAGGGGGCTTGGCTACACCTTC.

The chain carries TRBV28 and TRBJ1-3; 7 bases line up with TRBD1. The CDR3 consists of 14 residues. Per the germline V gene, CDR1 is MDHEN and CDR2 is SYDVKM. After removal of 5 bases from V and 2 bases from J, the junction contained 3 bases not matched to a gene. CDR3 sequence reads: CASSHRGTGNTIYF. CDR3 nucleotide sequence: TGTGCCAGCAGTCACAGGGGCACTGGAAACACCATATATTTT.

V is TRBV6-1 and J is TRBJ2-5, with D hard to call. The CDR3 length is 15 residues. Germline CDR1 MNHNS, CDR2 SASEGT. Trimming pared 5 bases from V and 5 bases from J, leaving 18 bases between. The CDR3 DNA follows: TGTGCCAGCAGTAACTTAGCCTTCCAAGAGGAGACCCAGTACTTC. Its translation: CASSNLAFQEETQYF.

The chain combines TRBV6-1 with TRBJ1-1; TRBD1 matches at 9 bases. The J segment lost 8 bases and the V segment lost 6 bases, leaving 10 bases of the junction unmatched. The CDR3 has 14 amino acids. The germline V gene has CDR1 MNHNS and CDR2 SASEGT. Here the CDR3 reads CASRYIGQGREAFF. CDR3 DNA sequence: TGTGCCAGCAGATACATTGGACAGGGGCGCGAAGCTTTCTTT.

The rearrangement links TRBV28 to TRBJ1-5; D remains unclear. CDR1 and CDR2 (germline): MDHEN, SYDVKM. Trimming shortened V by 0 bases and J by 9 bases, and 6 bases separated the two germline ends. The CDR3 spans 12 residues. DNA of the CDR3: TGTGCCAGCAGTTTATGGAGTAGGCCCCAGCATTTT. The encoded protein is CASSLWSRPQHF. Together with reference TRBV28 and TRBJ1-5, the CDR3 gives the full variable domain: DVKVTQSSRYLVKRTGEKVFLECVQDMDHENMFWYRQDPGLGLRLIYFSYDVKMKEKGDIPEGYSVSREKKERFSLILESASTNQTSMYLCASSLWSRPQHFGDGTRLSIL.

The J gene is TRBJ2-3, the V gene TRBV2; D is uncertain. CDR3 size: 14 residues. Trimming removed 3 bases at V and 5 bases at J, with 12 bases between. From germline, CDR1 is SNHLY and CDR2 FYNNEI. The CDR3 here is CASSDQRTVDTQYF. The CDR3 region has the DNA TGTGCCAGCAGTGACCAGCGTACCGTAGATACGCAGTATTTT. The full variable domain, rest sourced from reference TRBV2 and TRBJ2-3, is EPEVTQTPSHQVTQMGQEVILRCVPISNHLYFYWYRQILGQKVEFLVSFYNNEISEKSEIFDDQFSVERPDGSNFTLKIRSTKLEDSAMYFCASSDQRTVDTQYFGPGTRLTVL.